The rows below give T cell receptor beta chains drawn from one sample of a study of blood T cells in healthy people across ages. TCRdb processed the 5' RACE reads anew with MiXCR; each CDR3 protein has one entry. The sample holds about 900,000 distinct CDR3 sequences; 55% to 65% are singletons and the top ten take about a quarter. Material: blood. Receptors originate from a man aged 25 to 40 in good health. Each CDR3 is given with its conserved first and last residue. D genes are given only for firm matches. Not every row has a clone size; where given, it reads once, few, many or a size class.

abundance,v_gene,d_gene,j_gene,CDR3aa,CDR3nt
NA,TRBV27,NA,TRBJ2-5,CASSPLTTTDQETQYF,TGTGCCAGCAGTCCCTTAACCACGACAGACCAAGAGACCCAGTACTTC
few,TRBV20-1,NA,TRBJ2-7,CSARERGGNSYEQYF,TGCAGTGCTAGAGAGAGAGGGGGGAACTCCTACGAGCAGTACTTC
many,TRBV20-1,NA,TRBJ2-4,CSGDGGKNIQYF,TGCAGTGGGGACGGTGGCAAAAACATTCAGTACTTC
NA,TRBV6-5,TRBD1,TRBJ2-1,CASSKRGLHEQFF,TGTGCCAGCAGCAAAAGGGGGCTCCATGAGCAGTTCTTC
few,TRBV10-3,NA,TRBJ2-5,CAISVRDGETQYF,TGTGCCATCAGTGTCAGGGACGGGGAGACCCAGTACTTC
NA,TRBV6-2/TRBV6-3,NA,TRBJ1-1,CASSKLLLRRGNTEAFF,TGTGCCAGCAGTAAACTCCTGCTCCGGAGGGGGAACACTGAAGCTTTCTTT
many,TRBV29-1,NA,TRBJ2-1,CSGRIVGTSNEQFF,TGCAGCGGGCGGATAGTGGGCACGTCTAATGAGCAGTTCTTC
NA,TRBV12-3/TRBV12-4,TRBD1,TRBJ1-5,CASSWDRESQPQHF,TGTGCCAGCAGTTGGGACAGGGAAAGTCAGCCCCAGCATTTT
NA,TRBV14,NA,TRBJ2-1,CASSQGHNNEQFF,TGTGCCAGCAGCCAGGGACACAACAATGAGCAGTTCTTC
NA,TRBV4-2,TRBD2,TRBJ2-1,CASSQDSGAYNEQFF,TGTGCCAGCAGCCAAGATAGCGGGGCCTACAATGAGCAGTTCTTC
once,TRBV14,NA,TRBJ2-3,CASSPGKFSTDTQYF,TGTGCCAGCAGCCCAGGGAAGTTCAGCACAGATACGCAGTATTTT
few,TRBV2,NA,TRBJ2-6,CASSDRGGANVLTF,TGTGCCAGCAGTGACAGGGGTGGGGCCAACGTCCTGACTTTC
NA,TRBV6-1,TRBD1,TRBJ2-1,CASRKDRGYNEQFF,TGTGCCAGCAGGAAGGACAGGGGCTACAATGAGCAGTTCTTC
NA,TRBV7-8,TRBD1,TRBJ2-5,CASSLYTGQITGTQYF,TGTGCCAGCAGCTTATATACGGGACAGATCACTGGGACCCAGTACTTC
once,TRBV28,TRBD1,TRBJ2-7,CASSPSGQPSYEQYF,TGTGCCAGCAGTCCCTCGGGACAGCCTTCCTACGAGCAGTACTTC
few,TRBV5-1,NA,TRBJ2-4,CASSLWEEAKNIQYF,TGCGCCAGCAGCTTGTGGGAGGAAGCCAAAAACATTCAGTACTTC
few,TRBV4-2,TRBD2,TRBJ2-4,CASRPSGGENIQYF,TGTGCCAGCAGACCTAGCGGGGGGGAAAACATTCAGTACTTC
NA,TRBV6-1,TRBD1,TRBJ1-6,CASGQGPHLSSYNSPLHF,TGTGCCAGCGGACAGGGGCCGCACCTAAGCTCCTATAATTCACCCCTCCACTTT
NA,TRBV15,NA,TRBJ2-1,CATSSLSYNEQFF,TGTGCCACCAGCAGCCTCAGCTACAATGAGCAGTTCTTC
NA,TRBV7-9,TRBD1,TRBJ1-2,CLAGTGDNYGYTF,TGTCTTGCGGGGACAGGGGATAACTATGGCTACACCTTC
few,TRBV3-1,NA,TRBJ1-2,CASSQEPLSHYGYTF,TGTGCCAGCAGCCAAGAACCCTTGAGTCACTATGGCTACACCTTC
few,TRBV11-1,NA,TRBJ2-1,CASSYGTYSYNEQFF,TGTGCCAGCAGCTACGGGACATATTCCTACAATGAGCAGTTCTTC
NA,TRBV6-4,NA,TRBJ2-1,CASSDSSRGEQFF,TGTGCCAGCAGTGACTCCTCAAGGGGTGAGCAGTTCTTC
NA,TRBV20-1,TRBD1,TRBJ1-4,CSAPPDRAREKLFF,TGCAGTGCGCCTCCGGACAGGGCTCGGGAAAAACTGTTTTTT
NA,TRBV7-2,NA,TRBJ2-1,CASSLSGESYNEQFF,TGTGCCAGCAGCTTATCCGGGGAGTCCTACAATGAGCAGTTCTTC
few,TRBV7-2,TRBD2,TRBJ2-1,CASSLARTSGGGEQFF,TGTGCCAGCAGCTTAGCGCGGACTAGCGGGGGTGGTGAGCAGTTCTTC
NA,TRBV30,TRBD1,TRBJ2-7,CAWSRGGGSYEQYF,TGTGCCTGGAGTCGAGGGGGCGGGTCCTACGAGCAGTACTTC